The 14 T cell receptor beta chains below come from one sample, sequenced in a study of T cell responses to AZD1222 COVID-19 vaccine. Some clones are missing from TCRdb's copy, which holds only in-frame ones; the method was immunoSEQ multiplex PCR. Counted here are 120,000 or so clones, more than 75% occurring once; the ten biggest clones make up around 9.3%. The input for sequencing was peripheral blood, taken on day 0 of AZD1222 vaccination. These receptors came from an adult in good health.

V gene TRBV18 combines with J gene TRBJ2-1; 11 bases map to TRBD2. CDR1 is KGHSH and CDR2 is LQKENI in the germline V gene. V shed 3 bases, J shed 9 bases, and the junction held 19 bases outside the gene matches. This CDR3 region has 19 residues. The CDR3 sequence: CASSPVRADSGGAGGEQFF. CDR3 nucleotide sequence: TGTGCCAGCTCACCCGTGAGGGCAGATAGCGGGGGGGCCGGTGGTGAGCAGTTCTTC.

The CDR3 here is CASSSETSGGAKEQFF. In DNA, the CDR3 is TGTGCCAGCAGCTCGGAGACTAGCGGGGGGGCAAAGGAGCAGTTCTTC. The V gene is TRBV7-3, the J gene TRBJ2-1; TRBD2 matches 14 bases. The CDR3 sequence is 16 residues long. Germline V gene lookup returns CDR1 SGHTA and CDR2 FQGTGA. With V trimmed by 4 bases and J by 10 bases, 9 bases remained unmatched. The full variable domain, rest sourced from reference TRBV7-3 and TRBJ2-1, is GAGVSQTPSNKVTEKGKYVELRCDPISGHTALYWYRQSLGQGPEFLIYFQGTGAADDSGLPNDRFFAVRPEGSVSTLKIQRTERGDSAVYLCASSSETSGGAKEQFFGPGTRLTVL.

This clone was detected a few times. The CDR3 sequence: CATRPWTAGTGNTIYF. The CDR3 DNA reads TGTGCCACCAGACCGTGGACAGCCGGCACTGGAAACACCATATATTTT. The gene calls are TRBV7-8 and TRBJ1-3; D possibly corresponds to TRBD1 (6 bases). CDR1 is SGHVS, CDR2 FQNEAQ, per germline. This CDR3 has 16 residues. V was cut by 10 bases and J by 2 bases, with 21 bases left in between.

In this sample, this clone turned up once. The V call is TRBV13, the J call TRBJ1-1, with TRBD1 as a possible D gene (5 bases). The CDR3 consists of 11 residues. V lost 5 bases to trimming and J lost 5 bases, with 6 bases between them. The V gene's germline CDR1 is PRHDT and CDR2 FYEKMQ (reference sequence). The CDR3 nucleotides read TGTGCCAGCAGCCGGGGGACTGAAGCTTTCTTT. This codes for CASSRGTEAFF.

This chain uses TRBV7-9 with TRBJ1-2, with TRBD1 identical over 10 bases. CDR3 length: 14 residues. CDR1 SEHNR and CDR2 FQNEAQ come from the germline V gene (reference sequence). With 6 bases clipped from V and 6 bases from J, the junction kept 7 bases outside the gene matches. The CDR3 bases are TGTGCCAGCAGATCTAGGACAGGGGGGAATGGCTACACCTTC. Amino acid sequence: CASRSRTGGNGYTF. Combining the CDR3 with reference TRBV7-9 and TRBJ1-2 gives the whole variable domain DTGVSQNPRHKITKRGQNVTFRCDPISEHNRLYWYRQTLGQGPEFLTYFQNEAQLEKSRLLSDRFSAERPKGSFSTLEIQRTEQGDSAMYLCASRSRTGGNGYTFGSGTRLTVV.

The gene calls are TRBV7-2 and TRBJ2-5; 7 bases match TRBD2. The germline V gene encodes CDR1 SGHTA and CDR2 FQGNSA. This CDR3 has 16 residues. V lost 5 bases to trimming and J lost 0 bases; unmatched junction nucleotides: 9. The CDR3 loop reads CASSPRGRAYQETQYF. In DNA form, the CDR3 reads TGTGCCAGCAGCCCCAGAGGGAGGGCATACCAAGAGACCCAGTACTTC.

This chain uses TRBV28 with TRBJ1-2; D unclear. The CDR3 has 12 amino acids. CDR1 and CDR2 from the germline V gene are MDHEN and SYDVKM. V was cut by 3 bases and J by 7 bases, with 9 bases left in between. This chain's CDR3 is CASSLSGGGYTF. The CDR3 region has the DNA TGTGCCAGCAGTTTGAGTGGTGGTGGCTACACCTTC.

The genes are TRBV5-1 and TRBJ2-7, with unresolved D. The CDR3 is 12 amino acids. Germline values: CDR1 SGHRS, CDR2 YFSETQ. Trimming cost V 1 base and J 3 bases, with 5 bases left between them. In DNA, the CDR3 is TGCGCCAGCAGCTTGTCCCGCTACGAGCAGTACTTC. Its protein product is CASSLSRYEQYF.

The CDR3 nucleotides read TGTGCCACCAGTGATTTTAGGGGGGGCGGCAATCAGCCCCAGCATTTT. It yields the protein CATSDFRGGGNQPQHF. The chain couples TRBV24-1 to TRBJ1-5; tentative D call: TRBD1 (6 bases). The V gene lost 1 base and the J gene lost 2 bases, with 11 bases spanning the gap. CDR1 KGHDR and CDR2 SFDVKD come from the germline V gene. There are 16 residues in the CDR3.

The rearrangement links TRBV7-9 to TRBJ2-7; the match to TRBD2 covers 11 bases. V gave up 5 bases and J gave up 3 bases; unmatched junction bases: 9. The CDR3 has 16 residues. The germline CDR1 and CDR2 sequences are SEHNR and FQNEAQ (reference sequence). The CDR3 region is CASSPRSSGRGYEQYF. CDR3 coding DNA: TGTGCCAGCAGCCCCCGAAGTAGCGGGAGGGGCTACGAGCAGTACTTC.

A remark on this clone: This CDR3 is also generated by other DNA sequences in the sample. The chain recombines TRBV11-2 with TRBJ1-2; TRBD1 aligns across 7 bases. CDR3 length: 17 amino acids. The germline gives CDR1 SGHAT, CDR2 FQNNGV. V was pared by 4 bases and J by 2 bases, with 13 bases of the junction left unmatched. CDR3 loop: CASSSTGTANPNYGYTF. CDR3 in DNA: TGTGCCAGCAGCTCAACCGGGACAGCCAACCCGAACTATGGCTACACCTTC. Variable domain in full (rest from reference TRBV11-2 and TRBJ1-2): EAGVAQSPRYKIIEKRQSVAFWCNPISGHATLYWYQQILGQGPKLLIQFQNNGVVDDSQLPKDRFSAERLKGVDSTLKIQPAKLEDSAVYLCASSSTGTANPNYGYTFGSGTRLTVV.

The chain joins TRBV18 to TRBJ1-1; 7 positions match TRBD1. CDR3 length: 14 amino acids. V dropped 8 bases and J dropped 0; count of bases not matched to a gene: 6. CDR1 KGHSH and CDR2 LQKENI come from the germline V gene. Written as DNA, the CDR3 is TGTGCCAGCCGAGGGGGACAGATGAACACTGAAGCTTTCTTT. The encoded protein is CASRGGQMNTEAFF.

This clone came up once. This sequence joins TRBV5-6 and TRBJ1-5; 10 bases are shared with TRBD1. CDR3 length: 15 amino acids. Germline V gene sequence: CDR1 SGHDT, CDR2 YYEEEE. The J segment lost 3 bases and the V segment lost 3 bases, leaving 3 bases of the junction unmatched. The CDR3 nucleotides are TGTGCCAGCAGCTCCGACAGGGGGCTCAATCAGCCCCAGCATTTT. Amino acid sequence: CASSSDRGLNQPQHF.

CDR3 DNA sequence: TGTGCCAGTAGCCCTTGGTTAGCGTACGAGCAGTACTTC. Translation: CASSPWLAYEQYF. The chain has TRBV19 and TRBJ2-7; D may be TRBD2 (5 bases). This CDR3 comprises 13 residues. The germline V and J ends were trimmed by 6 bases and 4 bases, with 13 bases remaining between them. Germline V gives CDR1 LNHDA, CDR2 SQIVND (reference sequence).